The sequence of this TCR beta chain was determined in a study of blood T cell repertoires in COVID-19. Study background: From T cells, B-cell-depleted T cells, or PBMCs came the material, which was cDNA or gDNA.

CDR3 length: 16 amino acids. Germline CDR1 SGHDT, CDR2 YYEEEE. The junction had 9 bases not matched to a gene; V was cut back by 4 bases and J by 6 bases. Method: immunoSEQ multiplex PCR; TCRdb's copy keeps in-frame clones and lacks some. The data show 150,000 to 200,000 clones, with more than 75% seen just once and about 4.5% held by the top ten. The sequenced material came from peripheral blood. The chain uses TRBV5-6 and TRBJ2-2; TRBD1 agrees at 10 bases. The clonotype originates from a human donor in a cohort sampled during active COVID-19. CDR3 protein: CASSGGTGDVSGELFF. The CDR3 coding sequence is TGTGCCAGCAGCGGGGGGACAGGGGATGTGTCCGGGGAGCTGTTTTTT.